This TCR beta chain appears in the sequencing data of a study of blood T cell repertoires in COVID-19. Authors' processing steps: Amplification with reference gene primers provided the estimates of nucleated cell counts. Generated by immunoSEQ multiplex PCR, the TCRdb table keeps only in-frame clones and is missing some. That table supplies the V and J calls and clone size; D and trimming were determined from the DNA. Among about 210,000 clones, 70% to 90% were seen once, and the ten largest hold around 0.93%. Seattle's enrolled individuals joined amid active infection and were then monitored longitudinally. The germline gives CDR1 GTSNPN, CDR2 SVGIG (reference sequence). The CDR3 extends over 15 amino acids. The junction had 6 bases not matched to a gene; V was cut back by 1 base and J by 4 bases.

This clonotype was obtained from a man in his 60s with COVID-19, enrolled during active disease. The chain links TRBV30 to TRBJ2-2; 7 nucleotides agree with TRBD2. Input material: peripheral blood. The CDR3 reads CAWSELPGGTGELFF. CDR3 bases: TGTGCCTGGAGTGAACTTCCGGGAGGCACCGGGGAGCTGTTTTTT.